The source of this TCR beta chain is a study of blood T cell repertoires in COVID-19. Whole-study context: PBMCs, B-cell-depleted T cells, or T cells were the source of the cDNA or gDNA that made up the material.

Authors' methods: By means of reference gene primer amplification, nucleated cell counts were estimated. Generated by immunoSEQ multiplex PCR, the TCRdb table keeps only in-frame clones and is missing some. D and trimming were read from the DNA, whereas the V and J calls and clone size are those reported in that table. Of around 140,000 clones listed, roughly 80% are singletons. CDR1 is LNHDA, CDR2 SQIVND, per germline (reference sequence). The CDR3 has 14 amino acids. The V end was cut by 3 bases, the J end by 9 bases, with 14 bases between. This rearrangement joins TRBV19 to TRBJ2-2, with D perhaps matching TRBD2 (6 bases). The receptor was isolated from a woman aged 60-75 years with acute or convalescent COVID-19. Input material: peripheral blood. The CDR3 nucleotides are TGTGCCAGTAGTATGAGGGAGGCCCACCGGGAGCTGTTTTTT. Translated: CASSMREAHRELFF.